This passage covers 18 T cell receptor beta chains from one sample sequenced in a study of shared clonotypes between healthy human individuals. Generated by immunoSEQ multiplex PCR, the TCRdb table keeps only in-frame clones and is missing some. The top ten clones hold more than 1.5% of a sample with about 1.9 million clones, around 93% of them seen once. Naive CD8 cells lacked CD45RO and underwent positive selection for CCR7, leaving out terminally differentiated effector memory CD45RA+ cells. Sample: naive CD8+ T cells from PBMCs. These receptors all come from a man aged 18 to 30 in good health. Some clones in this sample may be carry-over from other donors' samples.

V is TRBV6-5 and J is TRBJ2-7, with 9 bases fitting TRBD2. The CDR3 is 16 amino acids. CDR1 and CDR2 from the germline V gene are MNHEY and SVGAGI. V shed 2 bases and J 0 bases; nucleotides not matched to a gene: 5. CDR3 region: CASSYIAGGSSYEQYF. CDR3 coding DNA: TGTGCCAGCAGTTACATTGCGGGAGGGAGCTCCTACGAGCAGTACTTC.

Worth noting for this clone: The same CDR3 also results from other DNA sequences found in this sample. The chain uses TRBV9 and TRBJ2-7, with D hard to call. The CDR3 has 12 residues. Trimming shortened V by 3 bases and J by 3 bases, and 7 bases separated the two germline ends. CDR1 and CDR2 (germline): SGDLS, YYNGEE. The CDR3 reads CASSAPGYEQYF. For the CDR3, the DNA is TGTGCCAGCAGCGCCCCCGGCTACGAGCAGTACTTC.

This clone was seen only once. Other nucleotide sequences from this sample produce the same CDR3. The chain recombines TRBV28 with TRBJ2-7; no firm D call. Trimming shortened V by 6 bases and J by 4 bases, and 4 bases separated the two germline ends. Germline V gene lookup returns CDR1 MDHEN and CDR2 SYDVKM. The CDR3 consists of 10 residues. Here the CDR3 reads CASSEYEQYF. The CDR3 bases are TGTGCCAGCAGCGAGTACGAGCAGTACTTC.

This chain connects TRBV5-4 to TRBJ1-2, with D possibly TRBD1 on 5 matching bases. The V end was cut by 1 base, the J end by 9 bases, with 13 bases between. The CDR3 runs 13 residues. CDR1 SGHNT and CDR2 YYREEE come from the germline V gene (reference sequence). CDR3 sequence reads: CASSLLGGARYTF. The CDR3 DNA sequence: TGTGCCAGCAGCTTGTTGGGTGGGGCGCGCTACACCTTC.

This chain joins TRBV2 and TRBJ2-3; 8 bases fit TRBD2. CDR1 SNHLY and CDR2 FYNNEI come from the germline V gene. Trimming at V came to 6 bases and at J to 4 bases, leaving 9 bases not matched to a gene. The CDR3 is 15 residues long. CDR3 sequence reads: CASSDIAGRPDTQYF. CDR3 nucleotides: TGTGCCAGCAGCGATATAGCGGGACGCCCAGATACGCAGTATTTT.

This chain joins TRBV15 and TRBJ2-3; D ambiguous. The CDR3 totals 14 residues. Germline V gene sequence: CDR1 LNHNV, CDR2 YYDKDF (reference sequence). Trimming took 3 bases from V and 1 from J, leaving 8 bases between them. In DNA, the CDR3 is TGTGCCACCAGCAGTGAGATGGGCACAGATACGCAGTATTTT. This sequence encodes CATSSEMGTDTQYF. The whole variable domain, remainder taken from reference TRBV15 and TRBJ2-3, is DAMVIQNPRYQVTQFGKPVTLSCSQTLNHNVMYWYQQKSSQAPKLLFHYYDKDFNNEADTPDNFQSRRPNTSFCFLDIRSPGLGDTAMYLCATSSEMGTDTQYFGPGTRLTVL.

This chain connects TRBV29-1 to TRBJ2-6, with D possibly being TRBD1 (6 bases). Trimming cost V 5 bases and J 0 bases, with 14 bases left between them. This CDR3 is 16 amino acids long. Germline CDR1 and CDR2: SQVTM and ANQGSEA. The CDR3 sequence: CSVSGTPSSGANVLTF. As DNA, the CDR3 is TGCAGCGTTTCCGGGACACCGAGCTCTGGGGCCAACGTCCTGACTTTC. Complete variable domain (other parts from reference TRBV29-1 and TRBJ2-6): SAVISQKPSRDICQRGTSLTIQCQVDSQVTMMFWYRQQPGQSLTLIATANQGSEATYESGFVIDKFPISRPNLTFSTLTVSNMSPEDSSIYLCSVSGTPSSGANVLTFGAGSRLTVL.

The chain links TRBV25-1 to TRBJ2-7, with 7 bases identical to TRBD1. Unmatched junction bases numbered 12, after V lost 6 bases and J lost 1 base. This CDR3 region has 16 residues. In germline, CDR1 is MGHDK, CDR2 SYGVNS. The chain's CDR3 is CASRGMDRRASYEQYF. CDR3 bases: TGTGCCAGCAGGGGGATGGACAGGCGCGCTTCCTACGAGCAGTACTTC.

Of note for this clone: The junction does not match germline at one end; this may be a read error. The chain combines TRBV30 with TRBJ2-5; either TRBD1 or TRBD2 may fit D (5 bases each). Germline V gene lookup returns CDR1 GTSNPN and CDR2 SVGIG (reference sequence). CDR3 length: 13 amino acids. In DNA, the CDR3 is TGTGCCTGGAGTGTACTAGGGGACCTCCCTAACAACTTC. It specifies CAWSVLGDLPNNF.

The J gene is TRBJ2-7, the V gene TRBV6-1; no clear D. Trimming stripped 8 bases from V and 0 bases from J, with 11 bases between. This CDR3 contains 13 residues. Germline CDR1 reads MNHNS; CDR2 reads SASEGT. The CDR3 DNA is TGTGCCAGCCCCGACGGTTACTCCTACGAGCAGTACTTC. It encodes CASPDGYSYEQYF.

The J gene is TRBJ2-3, the V gene TRBV4-1; weak D call: TRBD1 (6 bases). The CDR3 consists of 16 residues. Germline CDR1 MGHRA, CDR2 YSYEKL. The ends were cut back, 4 bases at V and 0 bases at J, with 14 bases in the middle. The CDR3: CASSPPTGTSTDTQYF. The CDR3 DNA reads TGCGCCAGCAGCCCCCCGACAGGAACTAGCACAGATACGCAGTATTTT.

The chain couples TRBV5-6 to TRBJ2-1; D gene unclear. There are 13 residues in the CDR3. Germline CDR1 and CDR2: SGHDT and YYEEEE. V was shortened by 2 bases and J by 7 bases, with 10 bases between the two germline ends. The CDR3 spells CASSLRSGNEQFF. The CDR3 DNA reads as TGTGCCAGCAGCTTAAGGTCGGGTAATGAGCAGTTCTTC.

The chain couples TRBV4-1 to TRBJ2-7, with a possible D match to TRBD2 (5 bases). With 4 bases removed from V and 0 bases from J, the gap between germline ends came to 10 bases. This CDR3 has 14 residues. Germline-derived CDR1 and CDR2 are MGHRA and YSYEKL. CDR3 DNA sequence: TGCGCCAGCAGCCCAGTCGGGAACTCCTACGAGCAGTACTTC. The encoded protein is CASSPVGNSYEQYF.

The chain has TRBV5-6 and TRBJ2-4; 12 bases are shared with TRBD2. CDR1 is SGHDT, CDR2 YYEEEE, per germline. The junction had 14 bases not matched to a gene; V was cut back by 6 bases and J by 1 base. The CDR3 totals 19 residues. The DNA for the CDR3 is TGTGCCAGCACCCATTCCCTAGCGGGAGGGCCAGGGGCCAAAAACATTCAGTACTTC. This encodes CASTHSLAGGPGAKNIQYF.

CDR3 DNA: TGTGCCAGCAGTTCCCGGGGTAGTGGGATACACGAGCAGTACTTC. It specifies CASSSRGSGIHEQYF. This chain joins TRBV27 and TRBJ2-7, with D possibly being TRBD2 (5 bases). The CDR3 is 15 residues long. The V gene lost 4 bases and the J gene lost 5 bases, with 18 bases spanning the gap. CDR1 MNHEY and CDR2 SMNVEV come from the germline V gene (reference sequence).

To note about this clone: Other DNA variants within this sample encode the same CDR3. The chain recombines TRBV27 with TRBJ2-1; D is perhaps TRBD2 (6 bases). CDR3 length equals 11 residues. The V and J ends lost 5 bases and 7 bases respectively, with 6 bases between them. The V gene's germline CDR1 is MNHEY and CDR2 SMNVEV (reference sequence). The DNA for the CDR3 is TGTGCCAGCAGTAGCGGGAATGAGCAGTTCTTC. This translates into CASSSGNEQFF.

V and J are TRBV5-1 and TRBJ2-1, with D maybe TRBD1 (6 bases). The V gene's germline CDR1 is SGHRS and CDR2 YFSETQ. V was cut by 0 bases and J by 7 bases, with 17 bases left in between. This CDR3 region has 16 residues. The CDR3 sequence: CASSLARGNLGNEQFF. The CDR3 DNA is TGCGCCAGCAGCTTGGCAAGGGGGAACTTGGGAAATGAGCAGTTCTTC.

For this clone: Different DNA sequences within this sample yield the same CDR3. The J gene is TRBJ1-3, the V gene TRBV9, with TRBD1 as a possible D gene (5 bases). CDR3 length: 13 residues. V shed 4 bases and J shed 1 base, with 6 bases lying between them. Germline loops: CDR1 SGDLS, CDR2 YYNGEE. The CDR3 coding sequence is TGTGCCAGCAGCCCAGGGTCTGGAAACACCATATATTTT. Translation: CASSPGSGNTIYF. The variable domain in full, completed from reference TRBV9 and TRBJ1-3, reads DSGVTQTPKHLITATGQRVTLRCSPRSGDLSVYWYQQSLDQGLQFLIQYYNGEERAKGNILERFSAQQFPDLHSELNLSSLELGDSALYFCASSPGSGNTIYFGEGSWLTVV.